The 32 T cell receptor beta chains reported below all come from one sample, sequenced in a study of shared clonotypes between healthy human individuals. TCRdb's copy holds only in-frame clones and misses some; the assay was immunoSEQ multiplex PCR. Of roughly 2,000,000 clones listed, about 95% were seen once; the top ten hold approximately 1%. Terminally differentiated effector memory CD45RA+ cells were excluded from the naive CD8 cells, which were CD45RO-negative and positively selected for CCR7. Sequencing input: naive CD8+ T cells sorted from blood. All receptors come from a man younger than 35 in good health.

The genes are TRBV27 and TRBJ1-5; D is perhaps TRBD1 (5 bases). CDR3 length: 14 amino acids. V was clipped by 2 bases and J by 5 bases, with 10 bases between them. Germline CDR1 reads MNHEY; CDR2 reads SMNVEV (reference sequence). CDR3 DNA: TGTGCCAGCAGTTTACAGGGATATGATCAGCCCCAGCATTTT. Protein: CASSLQGYDQPQHF.

This rearrangement joins TRBV27 to TRBJ2-7; 7 bases match TRBD2. The CDR3 runs to 14 residues. V lost 6 bases, J lost 2 bases, and 7 bases stayed unmatched. From germline, CDR1 is MNHEY and CDR2 SMNVEV (reference sequence). The CDR3 bases are TGTGCCAGCAGGCCTGGGGGAGGGACCTACGAGCAGTACTTC. Residues: CASRPGGGTYEQYF.

This clone came up once. At the DNA level, this CDR3 is encoded by other sequences in the same sample as well. The V and J genes are TRBV30 and TRBJ2-3; D ambiguous. Germline values: CDR1 GTSNPN, CDR2 SVGIG (reference sequence). The ends were cut back, 2 bases at V and 0 bases at J, with 9 bases in the middle. This CDR3 has 14 amino acids. As DNA, the CDR3 is TGTGCCTGGAGTCGTTCCGGAAGCACAGATACGCAGTATTTT. It yields the protein CAWSRSGSTDTQYF.

The gene calls are TRBV6-1 and TRBJ2-1, with 8 positions matching TRBD1. The V gene end was trimmed by 4 bases and the J gene end by 0 bases; junction bases not matched to a gene: 2. The CDR3 contains 15 residues. The germline V gene has CDR1 MNHNS and CDR2 SASEGT. CDR3 bases: TGTGCCAGCAGTGTTGACAGGGGCTCCTACAATGAGCAGTTCTTC. Residues: CASSVDRGSYNEQFF.

The CDR3 DNA reads TGTGCCAGCAGCTTGGAAGCAGGGGAGGGCACCGGGGAGCTGTTTTTT. Protein: CASSLEAGEGTGELFF. The rearrangement links TRBV5-6 to TRBJ2-2, with D possibly TRBD2 on 7 matching bases. CDR1 is SGHDT, CDR2 YYEEEE, per germline. CDR3 length: 16 residues. V was shortened by 0 bases and J by 4 bases, with 13 bases between the two germline ends.

The chain has TRBV5-1 and TRBJ1-2; maybe TRBD1 (6 bases). Germline values: CDR1 SGHRS, CDR2 YFSETQ. This CDR3 contains 15 residues. V lost 4 bases and J 4 bases, leaving 17 bases between the germline ends. The CDR3 is CASSPRVQGIYGYTF. For the CDR3, the DNA is TGCGCCAGCAGCCCGAGAGTGCAGGGGATCTATGGCTACACCTTC.

The chain uses TRBV4-1 and TRBJ2-1, with a weak D call TRBD1 (5 bases). Germline values: CDR1 MGHRA, CDR2 YSYEKL. The CDR3 loop spans 15 amino acids. Trimming pared 1 base from V and 5 bases from J, leaving 12 bases between. The CDR3 loop reads CASSQASGAHNEQFF. The CDR3 region has the DNA TGCGCCAGCAGCCAAGCTAGTGGGGCCCACAATGAGCAGTTCTTC.

The chain joins TRBV10-1 to TRBJ1-5, with D unclear. The CDR3 runs 13 residues. Germline V gene sequence: CDR1 WNHNN, CDR2 SYGVQD (reference sequence). V was cut by 5 bases and J by 0 bases, with 5 bases left in between. The CDR3, as DNA: TGCGCCAGCAGTACAGATAGCAATCAGCCCCAGCATTTT. It codes for CASSTDSNQPQHF.

V and J are TRBV9 and TRBJ2-3, with D uncertain. Trimming cost V 0 bases and J 0 bases, with 5 bases left between them. Germline V gene sequence: CDR1 SGDLS, CDR2 YYNGEE. This CDR3 spans 14 amino acids. This CDR3 reads CASSVDPSTDTQYF. The CDR3 DNA follows: TGTGCCAGCAGCGTAGACCCTAGCACAGATACGCAGTATTTT.

This sequence joins TRBV27 and TRBJ1-5; D is perhaps TRBD1 (6 bases). This CDR3 has 15 residues. The germline V gene encodes CDR1 MNHEY and CDR2 SMNVEV (reference sequence). V lost 0 bases and J lost 5, with 11 bases in between. Written as DNA, the CDR3 is TGTGCCAGCAGTTTATCTTCGGAGGGGGATCAGCCCCAGCATTTT. Protein: CASSLSSEGDQPQHF.

The rearrangement uses TRBV29-1 and TRBJ2-7, with D uncertain. CDR1 is SQVTM and CDR2 is ANQGSEA in the germline V gene. V shed 0 bases and J shed 2 bases, with 8 bases lying between them. The CDR3 has 13 residues. The CDR3 DNA is TGCAGCGTTGAAGATCTGGGGACCTACGAGCAGTACTTC. This translates into CSVEDLGTYEQYF.

The chain employs TRBV28 and TRBJ2-2; TRBD1 aligns across 11 bases. Trimming took 5 bases from V and 4 from J; bases not matched to a gene: 21. The germline V gene encodes CDR1 MDHEN and CDR2 SYDVKM. The CDR3 covers 21 residues. In DNA, the CDR3 is TGTGCCAGCAGTACTACCGGGACAGGGGGAGTCGTTCGTAGGATCACCGGGGAGCTGTTTTTT. This gives the protein CASSTTGTGGVVRRITGELFF.

Details on this clone: Other DNA sequences in the same sample also yield this CDR3. This chain uses TRBV28 with TRBJ1-4, with unresolved D. Germline V gene data show CDR1 as MDHEN and CDR2 as SYDVKM. The CDR3 loop spans 13 amino acids. The V end was cut by 6 bases, the J end by 6 bases, with 11 bases between. CDR3 in amino acids: CASRGGLDEKLFF. In DNA form, the CDR3 reads TGTGCCAGCAGGGGAGGGCTGGATGAAAAACTGTTTTTT.

The rearrangement uses TRBV18 and TRBJ2-7; D not certain. Germline V gene sequence: CDR1 KGHSH, CDR2 LQKENI. The V end lost 1 base, the J end lost 2 bases, and 9 bases lay between the germline ends. CDR3 size: 14 residues. The CDR3 region is CASSPQDVTYEQYF. The CDR3 bases are TGTGCCAGCTCACCACAGGACGTAACCTACGAGCAGTACTTC. The full variable domain, completed using reference TRBV18 and TRBJ2-7, is NAGVMQNPRHLVRRRGQEARLRCSPMKGHSHVYWYRQLPEEGLKFMVYLQKENIIDESGMPKERFSAEFPKEGPSILRIQQVVRGDSAAYFCASSPQDVTYEQYFGPGTRLTVT.

This clone was observed a single time. The chain links TRBV5-1 to TRBJ2-7; 8 bases align to TRBD1. Germline values: CDR1 SGHRS, CDR2 YFSETQ. This CDR3 contains 14 residues. Unmatched junction bases numbered 4, after V lost 2 bases and J lost 3 bases. CDR3 sequence reads: CASSFGTGHYEQYF. Here the CDR3 DNA reads TGCGCCAGCAGCTTTGGGACAGGACACTACGAGCAGTACTTC.

The chain joins TRBV27 to TRBJ2-7; D is unclear. This CDR3 is built from 16 residues. CDR1 is MNHEY, CDR2 SMNVEV, per germline (reference sequence). Trimming took off 0 bases at V and 4 bases at J, with 16 bases between the two ends. Written as DNA, the CDR3 is TGTGCCAGCAGTTTATCGGGCTACGGATCGATTTACGAGCAGTACTTC. Translation gives CASSLSGYGSIYEQYF.

This clone was observed a single time. This sequence joins TRBV5-1 and TRBJ2-1, with TRBD2 matching over 14 bases. V dropped 4 bases and J dropped 0; count of bases not matched to a gene: 9. In germline, CDR1 is SGHRS, CDR2 YFSETQ. The CDR3 sequence is 19 residues long. Here the CDR3 reads CASSQPGLAGADSYNEQFF. The CDR3 DNA reads as TGCGCCAGCAGCCAACCGGGACTAGCGGGGGCCGACTCCTACAATGAGCAGTTCTTC.

The chain employs TRBV7-2 and TRBJ2-3; TRBD2 aligns across 7 bases. The CDR3 runs to 16 residues. Germline values: CDR1 SGHTA, CDR2 FQGNSA. V lost 5 bases and J lost 2; bases outside the gene matches: 10. The CDR3 DNA follows: TGTGCCAGCAGCCACCCCCGGGACTACTACACAGATACGCAGTATTTT. Translation gives CASSHPRDYYTDTQYF.

The rearrangement uses TRBV4-3 and TRBJ2-7; D may be TRBD1 (5 bases). This CDR3 is 16 amino acids long. V shed 3 bases and J shed 2 bases, with 17 bases lying between them. The germline V gene has CDR1 LGHNA and CDR2 YSLEER. The CDR3 sequence is CASSQAAAGWAYEQYF. DNA of the CDR3: TGCGCCAGCAGCCAGGCCGCGGCAGGGTGGGCCTACGAGCAGTACTTC.

Only one count was recorded for this clone. The chain has TRBV7-6 and TRBJ1-1; possible D gene TRBD1, 5 bases. Per germline, CDR1 SGHVS and CDR2 FNYEAQ. The ends were cut back, 0 bases at V and 2 bases at J, with 7 bases in the middle. The CDR3 extends over 14 amino acids. The CDR3 DNA sequence: TGTGCCAGCAGCTTAGCAGGGGATAACACTGAAGCTTTCTTT. Translating it yields CASSLAGDNTEAFF.

The chain employs TRBV9 and TRBJ1-5; D perhaps matches TRBD1 (5 bases). Trimming removed 0 bases at V and 6 bases at J, with 10 bases between. The CDR3 has 14 amino acids. Germline V gene sequence: CDR1 SGDLS, CDR2 YYNGEE. CDR3 nucleotide sequence: TGTGCCAGCAGCGTAGATGACCAGGGTCAGCCCCAGCATTTT. The encoded protein is CASSVDDQGQPQHF.

The J gene is TRBJ2-4, the V gene TRBV9; 10 positions match TRBD1. V dropped 0 bases and J dropped 0; count of bases not matched to a gene: 6. Germline assignment: CDR1 SGDLS and CDR2 YYNGEE. The CDR3 runs 18 residues. The CDR3 loop is CASSVGGGTGAAKNIQYF. The CDR3 region has the DNA TGTGCCAGCAGCGTAGGAGGTGGGACAGGGGCAGCCAAAAACATTCAGTACTTC.

This clone came up once. The chain recombines TRBV7-9 with TRBJ1-1, with TRBD1 as a possible D gene (5 bases). Germline values: CDR1 SEHNR, CDR2 FQNEAQ (reference sequence). The CDR3 is 14 amino acids. Trimming shortened V by 1 base and J by 1 base, and 7 bases separated the two germline ends. CDR3 coding DNA: TGTGCCAGCAGCTTAGTACAGGAGAACACTGAAGCTTTCTTT. It specifies CASSLVQENTEAFF.

The chain employs TRBV7-9 and TRBJ2-7; 8 bases are shared with TRBD2. Looked up from germline, CDR1 is SEHNR and CDR2 is FQNEAQ (reference sequence). Trimming at V came to 1 base and at J to 0 bases, leaving 5 bases not matched to a gene. The CDR3 runs 16 residues. CDR3 sequence reads: CASSLGAGGSSYEQYF. Here the CDR3 DNA reads TGTGCCAGCAGCTTAGGGGCGGGGGGCAGCTCCTACGAGCAGTACTTC.

The V and J genes are TRBV4-3 and TRBJ2-7, with D possibly TRBD1 on 5 matching bases. Germline V lookup: CDR1 LGHNA, CDR2 YSLEER. The V gene lost 1 base and the J gene lost 0 bases, with 10 bases spanning the gap. The CDR3 has 15 amino acids. This CDR3 is CASSQGRTYSYEQYF. The CDR3 nucleotides are TGCGCCAGCAGCCAAGGCCGGACATACTCCTACGAGCAGTACTTC.

The chain carries TRBV2 and TRBJ2-1, with a weak D call TRBD2 (5 bases). The CDR3 covers 15 residues. V lost 9 bases and J lost 0, with 15 bases in between. Germline V gene sequence: CDR1 SNHLY, CDR2 FYNNEI. In nucleotides, the CDR3 is TGTGCCAGTCCTCGGACTGAGAGCTCCTACAATGAGCAGTTCTTC. It specifies CASPRTESSYNEQFF.

In regard to this clone: The sample contains more than one DNA sequence encoding this CDR3. The CDR3 nucleotides read TGTGCCAGCTCACCGGTAGGAGGCACAGATACGCAGTATTTT. Translated, it gives CASSPVGGTDTQYF. The chain links TRBV18 to TRBJ2-3; D is undetermined. Trimming shortened V by 3 bases and J by 1 base, and 8 bases separated the two germline ends. The CDR3 length is 14 residues. The germline CDR1 and CDR2 sequences are KGHSH and LQKENI. Full variable domain (remainder filled in from reference TRBV18 and TRBJ2-3): NAGVMQNPRHLVRRRGQEARLRCSPMKGHSHVYWYRQLPEEGLKFMVYLQKENIIDESGMPKERFSAEFPKEGPSILRIQQVVRGDSAAYFCASSPVGGTDTQYFGPGTRLTVL.

This chain joins TRBV6-5 and TRBJ2-7, with unresolved D. Germline V gene lookup returns CDR1 MNHEY and CDR2 SVGAGI. The CDR3 runs to 14 residues. V was cut by 0 bases and J by 2 bases, with 8 bases left in between. The CDR3 spells CASSYSWQPYEQYF. CDR3 DNA sequence: TGTGCCAGCAGTTACTCTTGGCAGCCCTACGAGCAGTACTTC.

This clone occurred once. The rearrangement joins TRBV5-6 to TRBJ2-7, with 13 bases lining up with TRBD2. Germline-derived CDR1 and CDR2 are SGHDT and YYEEEE. J was trimmed by 4 bases and V by 2 bases; bases with no gene match: 6. There are 16 residues in the CDR3. The CDR3 sequence is CASSLGLAGEGYEQYF. The CDR3 bases are TGTGCCAGCAGCTTAGGACTAGCGGGAGAAGGATACGAGCAGTACTTC.

The chain links TRBV9 to TRBJ2-7; the D is unclear. The germline V gene has CDR1 SGDLS and CDR2 YYNGEE. Between the trimmed V and J ends, which lost 0 bases and 5 bases, there was a span of 15 bases. The CDR3 has 15 amino acids. For the CDR3, the DNA is TGTGCCAGCAGCGTAGGACCCTTCCTAAACGACGAGCAGTACTTC. Its translation is CASSVGPFLNDEQYF.

V usage is TRBV10-1 and J usage is TRBJ2-1; TRBD1 or TRBD2 may be the D gene (7 bases each). Per the germline V gene, CDR1 is WNHNN and CDR2 is SYGVQD (reference sequence). This CDR3 has 16 amino acids. Trimming took 0 bases from V and 9 from J, leaving 18 bases between them. CDR3 sequence reads: CASSESTRGRGGEQFF. DNA for the CDR3: TGCGCCAGCAGTGAGTCGACCCGAGGCAGGGGGGGTGAGCAGTTCTTC.

The chain carries TRBV29-1 and TRBJ2-1; D perhaps matches TRBD2 (7 bases). Trimming took 7 bases from V and 2 from J, leaving 15 bases between them. The CDR3 covers 14 residues. Per the germline V gene, CDR1 is SQVTM and CDR2 is ANQGSEA. The CDR3 DNA reads TGCAGCGCCGGCGGGGGCGGGACCTACAATGAGCAGTTCTTC. The encoded protein is CSAGGGGTYNEQFF.